This TCR beta chain was recorded in a study of blood T cell repertoires in COVID-19. Study context: Sites in the United States, Italy and Spain provided acute and convalescent COVID-19 samples. PBMCs, B-cell-depleted T cells, or T cells provided the cDNA or gDNA that made up the material.

This CDR3 comprises 16 residues. J gave up 10 bases and V 5 bases, and 11 bases lay outside the gene matches. CDR1 and CDR2 (germline): SGHTA, FQGTGA. The sample holds a few counts of this clone. Methods used by the authors: Reference gene primer amplification in the assay estimated nucleated cell counts. Assay: immunoSEQ multiplex PCR; the TCRdb copy retains only in-frame clones and omits some. The DNA gave D and trimming, while V, J and clone size come from that table. The repertoire has around 150,000 clones, about 80% of them found once; the top ten carry 4%. Source material: peripheral blood. The V call is TRBV7-3, the J call TRBJ2-1; 13 bases line up with TRBD2. This TCR came from a woman in her fifties or sixties with acute or convalescent COVID-19. This CDR3 is CASSVTGTSGIREQFF. DNA for the CDR3: TGTGCCAGCAGCGTTACCGGGACTAGCGGGATACGGGAGCAGTTCTTC. The variable domain in full, with the rest retrieved from reference TRBV7-3 and TRBJ2-1, is GAGVSQTPSNKVTEKGKYVELRCDPISGHTALYWYRQSLGQGPEFLIYFQGTGAADDSGLPNDRFFAVRPEGSVSTLKIQRTERGDSAVYLCASSVTGTSGIREQFFGPGTRLTVL.